The text below deals with one T cell receptor (beta chain). At least ten counts were recorded for this clonotype. The antigen it recognizes is unknown. Nothing much larger sits one base from this clone, and base qualities are not available. These data belong to a study of esophageal squamous cell carcinoma tumors (dated by TCRdb to the early 2020s). At the level of the whole study: Principal component analysis with K-means clustering of immunohistochemical values for T-cell and checkpoint markers was used to divide patients into immuno relation high and low groups. The roughly ten cases yielded about 1,800,000 total TCRalpha reads and over a million total TCRbeta reads, and around 30,000 and 35,000 of those reads, respectively, were unique. The goal of the study was to evaluate both the diversity of the TCR repertoire and the shared TCR repertoires of T cells inside the tumor environment of esophageal squamous cell carcinoma. In Japan, roughly 51 patients with esophageal squamous cell carcinoma who were treated surgically made up the wider cohort, which included roughly 21 high and about 32 low immuno relation cases. TCR sequencing was performed on roughly 10 patients, consisting of five randomly selected high immuno relation cases and five background-matched low immuno relation cases. Study-level results and caveats: TCR repertoire analysis included only a few cases, and CDR3 clonotype-level investigation was not performed. Shared V|J recombination candidates may have been selected by chance because variation in the TCRalphabeta repertoire was large. A single dominant TCRalpha VJ recombination with apparently reduced TCRalpha diversity was observed in three of the 10 cases. Because TCRalpha and TCRbeta chains were sequenced separately, chain pairing and recognized antigens remained unknown. Over 26 TRAV|TRAJ and about two dozen TRBV|TRBJ combinations appeared shared among high immuno relation cases, including TRAV13-1|TRAJ22 and TRBV7-9|TRBJ2-7. Total TCR repertoire counts did not differ between groups, but significant repertoire counts were higher in the high immuno relation group.

Libraries were made using 5' RACE. A PCR using KAPA HiFi with TCRalpha or TCRbeta constant-region primers and a P20EA primer was followed by a nested second PCR with CA2 or CB2. Amplification of TCR genes was performed by unbiased adaptor ligation RT-PCR, in which reverse transcription was carried out with Superscript III and a polyT18-containing BSL-18E primer. After second-strand synthesis and blunting, the P10EA/P20EA adaptor was ligated to the cDNA 5' end, followed by NotI digestion. Both the first and second PCRs consisted of 20 to 25 cycles of 98 degrees C for 20 s, 65 degrees C for 30 s and 72 degrees C for 1 min. Amplicons were indexed with the Nextera XT Index kit v2 Set A, pooled equimolarly and quantified on a Qubit 2.0 Fluorometer. Sequencing used the Illumina MiSeq platform with 2x300 bp paired-end reads. The source study handled its data this way. Reads were assigned to V and J genes by highest identity to IMGT reference sequences using Repertoire Genesis software ver.1.0. CDR3 was defined from Cys104 to Phe118 plus Gly119 and translated, and unique sequence reads were defined by distinct V, J and CDR3 amino acids. Shared V|J combinations were chosen if significant in both a Fisher's exact test in edgeR and a Mann Whitney U test. After singletons were removed and 500 repertoire combinations were bootstrapped, the repertoire dissimilarity index was calculated using the R rdi package. TCRdb reprocessed the public reads (quality trimming at Q25 with fastp, clone calling with MiXCR) and kept in-frame beta chains. Rows matching on CDR3 protein sequence are summarized as one entry with the most common DNA and genes. These V and J calls originate from TCRdb's pipeline instead of the authors' own analysis. This sample has around 5,900 distinct CDR3 sequences in its table, and 20% to 25% of those were observed once. Around 29% of the sample goes to the ten largest clones.

Enrollment excluded patients who had received neoadjuvant chemotherapy or who had no clinical information. The TCR-sequenced cases shown were male and underwent subtotal esophagectomy with 2- or 3-field lymphadenectomy. No T-cell sorting was done; instead, RNA was pulled from bulk tumor tissue sections using a Qiagen AllPrep kit. Small sections of surgically resected tumor tissue were kept in RNAlater reagent at -80 degrees C until RNA was extracted. Taken from the germline V gene, the CDR1 and CDR2 loops are MRHNA and SNTAGT. Spanning cysteine to phenylalanine, the CDR3 consists of 14 amino acids. Only the CDR3 portion is preserved as DNA: 42 bases, with reading frame beginning at the first base. V has 0 bases trimmed and J has 5 bases trimmed; junction bases matching no gene number 3.

The sequence derives from a man aged 50 to 80 with esophageal squamous cell carcinoma. Sample: tumor tissue. The chain is made from TRBV6-4 and TRBJ2-5, with 7 bases in between that match TRBD2. This receptor carries the CDR3 CASSDSTSRETQYF. The nucleotide sequence is TGTGCCAGCAGTGACTCGACTAGCAGGGAGACCCAGTACTTC.